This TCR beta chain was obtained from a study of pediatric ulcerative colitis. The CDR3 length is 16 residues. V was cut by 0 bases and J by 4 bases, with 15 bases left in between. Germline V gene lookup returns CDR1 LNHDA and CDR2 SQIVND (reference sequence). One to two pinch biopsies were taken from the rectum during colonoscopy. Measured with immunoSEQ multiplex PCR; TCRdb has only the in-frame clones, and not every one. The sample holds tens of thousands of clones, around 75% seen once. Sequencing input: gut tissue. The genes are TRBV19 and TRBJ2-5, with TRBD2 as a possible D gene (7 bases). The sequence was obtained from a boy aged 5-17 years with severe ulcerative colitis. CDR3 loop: CASSIEKGGNSETQYF. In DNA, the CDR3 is TGTGCCAGTAGTATAGAGAAGGGGGGGAATTCAGAGACCCAGTACTTC. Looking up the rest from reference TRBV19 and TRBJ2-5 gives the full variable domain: DGGITQSPKYLFRKEGQNVTLSCEQNLNHDAMYWYRQDPGQGLRLIYYSQIVNDFQKGDIAEGYSVSREKKESFPLTVTSAQKNPTAFYLCASSIEKGGNSETQYFGPGTRLLVL.